These 20 T cell receptor beta chains came from one sample sequenced in a study of blood T cells in healthy people across ages. Primed by a sample-barcoded 5' primer and a J-beta primer mix, a second PCR proceeded for about 7 to 12 cycles. TCRdb fed the 5' RACE reads into MiXCR, producing one record per CDR3 protein. Of hundreds of thousands of distinct CDR3 sequences detected, approximately 60% appear once; the ten largest clones hold about 26%. The specimen sequenced was blood. These receptors came from a man in his forties in good health.

Notes on this clonotype: A much more abundant neighbour one base away suggests this may be a read error. The genes are TRBV5-6 and TRBJ2-7; 13 positions agree with TRBD2. The end of the DNA aligns better with TRBJ2-5, so the J call may be wrong. CDR1 is SGHDT and CDR2 is YYEEEE in the germline V gene. The CDR3 has 15 residues. CDR3 sequence reads: CAGSSGLAGVETQYF. The DNA for the CDR3 is TGTGCCGGCAGCTCAGGACTAGCGGGAGTAGAGACCCAGTACTTC.

The V call is TRBV14, the J call TRBJ2-1; 7 nucleotides match TRBD2. Germline CDR1 SGHDN, CDR2 FVKESK. CDR3 length equals 19 residues. The ends lost 2 bases at V and 8 bases at J; junction bases unmatched: 21. CDR3 nucleotide sequence: TGTGCCAGCAGCCAACGGAGGGGCGGAGCGGGACTCATTATCGATGAGCAGTTCTTC. Amino acid sequence: CASSQRRGGAGLIIDEQFF.

Only a few counts were recorded for this clonotype. J is TRBJ1-1 and V is TRBV12-3 or TRBV12-4; D is possibly TRBD1 (6 bases). With 5 bases removed from V and 2 bases from J, the gap between germline ends came to 12 bases. The CDR3 extends over 14 amino acids. The CDR3 bases are TGTGCCAGCAGTGTACAGGGACCCAACACTGAAGCTTTCTTT. Translating gives CASSVQGPNTEAFF.

CDR3 loop: CAIRTGGGLAIGELFF. The CDR3 region has the DNA TGTGCCATCAGAACTGGAGGGGGACTAGCGATCGGGGAGCTGTTTTTT. The J gene is TRBJ2-2, the V gene TRBV10-3; 10 nucleotides match TRBD2. The J segment lost 7 bases and the V segment lost 6 bases, leaving 11 bases of the junction unmatched. The CDR3 runs to 16 residues. Germline V gene lookup returns CDR1 ENHRY and CDR2 SYGVKD.

Concerning this clonotype itself: Germline and junction disagree at one end, which may indicate a read error. This rearrangement joins TRBV20-1 to TRBJ2-3; 10 nucleotides match TRBD2. The CDR3 is 13 amino acids. Germline assignment: CDR1 DFQATT and CDR2 SNEGSKA (reference sequence). The DNA of the CDR3 is TGCAGAGCTAGCGGGAGACTCGCGGATACGCAGTATTTT. Residues: CRASGRLADTQYF.

V is TRBV20-1 and J is TRBJ1-1, with 7 bases identical to TRBD1. This CDR3 is 13 amino acids long. The ends lost 3 bases at V and 4 bases at J; junction bases unmatched: 5. Germline V gene sequence: CDR1 DFQATT, CDR2 SNEGSKA (reference sequence). In DNA, the CDR3 is TGCAGTGCTAGCAGGACAGGCGTCACTGAAGCTTTCTTT. Translating gives CSASRTGVTEAFF.

This sequence joins TRBV9 and TRBJ2-2; D call uncertain. The V gene lost 0 bases and the J gene lost 8 bases, with 8 bases spanning the gap. Germline CDR1 SGDLS, CDR2 YYNGEE. This CDR3 is 13 amino acids long. The CDR3 DNA is TGTGCCAGCAGCGTAGCTCCTTCTGGGGAGCTGTTTTTT. Protein: CASSVAPSGELFF.

This clonotype was found a few times. The chain combines TRBV20-1 with TRBJ1-4, with 9 bases matching TRBD1. The germline CDR1 and CDR2 sequences are DFQATT and SNEGSKA (reference sequence). This CDR3 comprises 15 residues. Trimming cost V 1 base and J 8 bases; bases outside gene matches: 8. CDR3 in amino acids: CSARGTGTGTEKLFF. The CDR3 DNA follows: TGCAGTGCTAGAGGGACCGGGACAGGGACGGAAAAACTGTTTTTT.

About this clonotype: The junction departs from the called germline gene at one end, perhaps through a read error. The V gene is TRBV20-1, the J gene TRBJ1-1; D is uncertain. Germline V CDR1 and CDR2: DFQATT, SNEGSKA (reference sequence). CDR3 size: 14 residues. In DNA, the CDR3 is TGCAGTGCTATTTCTGCGGTCTTGAACACGGAAGCTTTCTTT. Protein product: CSAISAVLNTEAFF.

V is TRBV28 and J is TRBJ1-1; 8 nucleotides line up with TRBD1. The germline V gene has CDR1 MDHEN and CDR2 SYDVKM. The J segment lost 3 bases and the V segment lost 1 base, leaving 4 bases of the junction unmatched. The CDR3 covers 15 residues. The CDR3, as DNA: TGTGCCAGCAGTTTATCGGACAGGGTGGACACTGAAGCTTTCTTT. Amino acid sequence: CASSLSDRVDTEAFF.

The V and J genes are TRBV7-9 and TRBJ2-2; D is undetermined. The CDR3 spans 16 residues. Trimming stripped 4 bases from V and 0 bases from J, with 12 bases between. Germline V gives CDR1 SEHNR, CDR2 FQNEAQ (reference sequence). CDR3 protein: CASSSITFANTGELFF. The CDR3 DNA follows: TGTGCCAGCAGCTCAATCACCTTCGCGAACACCGGGGAGCTGTTTTTT.

The rearrangement links TRBV6-5 to TRBJ1-2; 7 nucleotides match TRBD1. This CDR3 has 14 residues. Germline CDR1 MNHEY, CDR2 SVGAGI. V gave up 2 bases and J gave up 4 bases; unmatched junction bases: 4. The CDR3 DNA sequence: TGTGCCAGCAGTTACGGGTCAGGGGGCTATGGCTACACCTTC. Encoded protein: CASSYGSGGYGYTF.

This chain connects TRBV20-1 to TRBJ2-1; 7 bases line up with TRBD1. CDR1 and CDR2 (germline): DFQATT, SNEGSKA (reference sequence). CDR3 length: 15 amino acids. Germline trimming cut 5 bases from V and 6 bases from J; bases unmatched to any gene: 13. In nucleotides, the CDR3 is TGCAGTGCTCCCGATCGAGGGGGCTTACGCAATGAGCAGTTCTTC. This codes for CSAPDRGGLRNEQFF.

The chain combines TRBV2 with TRBJ2-1, with D perhaps given as TRBD1 or TRBD2 (5 bases each). This CDR3 is built from 13 residues. V lost 10 bases and J 5 bases, leaving 15 bases between the germline ends. CDR1 is SNHLY, CDR2 FYNNEI, per germline. This CDR3 is CATSSGADNEQFF. The CDR3 bases are TGTGCCACCTCTTCCGGGGCCGACAATGAGCAGTTCTTC.

This clonotype occurred a few times. The chain recombines TRBV10-3 with TRBJ2-5; TRBD1 is a possible D gene (6 bases). This CDR3 has 17 residues. The germline V gene encodes CDR1 ENHRY and CDR2 SYGVKD. V shed 3 bases and J shed 3 bases, with 20 bases lying between them. The CDR3: CAISDPPRGLAKETQYF. CDR3 nucleotides: TGTGCCATCAGTGACCCTCCCAGGGGATTGGCGAAAGAGACCCAGTACTTC.

The gene calls are TRBV5-5 and TRBJ2-4; D is undetermined. V was trimmed by 2 bases and J by 10 bases, leaving 13 bases between them. This CDR3 is 13 amino acids long. Germline V gives CDR1 SGHKS, CDR2 YYEKEE (reference sequence). The CDR3 region is CASSFRAGHIQYF. DNA of the CDR3: TGTGCCAGCAGCTTCCGGGCCGGGCATATTCAGTACTTC.

This clonotype has just a few counts. The chain has TRBV9 and TRBJ2-7; 9 bases fit TRBD2. Germline V CDR1 and CDR2: SGDLS, YYNGEE. The CDR3 runs 14 residues. The V and J ends lost 4 bases and 2 bases, in that order; junction bases with no gene match: 4. CDR3 sequence: CASSSGLAAYEQYF. The CDR3, as DNA: TGTGCCAGCAGCTCGGGACTAGCTGCCTACGAGCAGTACTTC.

The chain uses TRBV4-1 and TRBJ1-6, with 8 bases identical to TRBD1. The CDR3 is 19 amino acids. Looked up from germline, CDR1 is MGHRA and CDR2 is YSYEKL. The V gene end was trimmed by 1 base and the J gene end by 7 bases; junction bases not matched to a gene: 15. The CDR3: CASSQAGQGAENNNSPLHF. For the CDR3, the DNA is TGCGCCAGCAGCCAAGCAGGGCAGGGGGCAGAGAATAACAATTCACCCCTCCACTTT.

The V call is TRBV7-9, the J call TRBJ1-5; the match to TRBD1 covers 7 bases. J gave up 0 bases and V 3 bases, and 11 bases lay outside the gene matches. This CDR3 comprises 18 residues. Germline CDR1 reads SEHNR; CDR2 reads FQNEAQ (reference sequence). CDR3 DNA: TGTGCCAGCAGCTTCTCCAGGGGGGGAATATATAGCAATCAGCCCCAGCATTTT. Translating gives CASSFSRGGIYSNQPQHF.

This clonotype was seen once. V usage is TRBV5-1 and J usage is TRBJ2-4; weak D call: TRBD1 (5 bases). The CDR3 is made up of 11 amino acids. CDR1 SGHRS and CDR2 YFSETQ come from the germline V gene. Trimming stripped 1 base from V and 14 bases from J, with 10 bases between. CDR3 sequence (DNA): TGCGCCAGCAGCTTGATCGACAGAAAGTACTTC. Its translation is CASSLIDRKYF.